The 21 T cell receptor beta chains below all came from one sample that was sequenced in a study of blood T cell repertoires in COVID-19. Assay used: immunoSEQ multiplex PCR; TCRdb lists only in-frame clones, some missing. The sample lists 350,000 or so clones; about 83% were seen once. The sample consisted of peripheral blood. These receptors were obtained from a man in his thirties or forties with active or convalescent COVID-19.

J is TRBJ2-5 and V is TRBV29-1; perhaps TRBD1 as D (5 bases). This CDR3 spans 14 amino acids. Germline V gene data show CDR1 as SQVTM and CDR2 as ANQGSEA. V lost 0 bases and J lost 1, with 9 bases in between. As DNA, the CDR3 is TGCAGCGTTGAAGATTACAGGACCCAAGAGACCCAGTACTTC. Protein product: CSVEDYRTQETQYF.

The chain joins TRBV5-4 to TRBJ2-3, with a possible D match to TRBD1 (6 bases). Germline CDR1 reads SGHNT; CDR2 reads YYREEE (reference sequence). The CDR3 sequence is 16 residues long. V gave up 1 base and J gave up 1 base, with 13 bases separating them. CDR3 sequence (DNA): TGTGCCAGCAGCTTGCCGCTGGGGGCCGGCACAGATACGCAGTATTTT. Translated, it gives CASSLPLGAGTDTQYF.

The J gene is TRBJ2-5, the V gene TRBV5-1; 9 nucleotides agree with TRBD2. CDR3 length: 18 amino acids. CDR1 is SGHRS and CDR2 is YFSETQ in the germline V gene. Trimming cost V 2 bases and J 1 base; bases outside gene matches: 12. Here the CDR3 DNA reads TGCGCCAGCAGCTTTGCGGGGGGGCCTAACTTTCCCCAAGAGACCCAGTACTTC. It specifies CASSFAGGPNFPQETQYF.

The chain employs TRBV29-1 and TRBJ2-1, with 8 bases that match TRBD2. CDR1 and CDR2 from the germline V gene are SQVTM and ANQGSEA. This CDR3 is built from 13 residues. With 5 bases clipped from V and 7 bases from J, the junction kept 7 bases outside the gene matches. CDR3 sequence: CSVRAGERNEQFF. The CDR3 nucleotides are TGCAGCGTTAGAGCGGGGGAGAGAAATGAGCAGTTCTTC.

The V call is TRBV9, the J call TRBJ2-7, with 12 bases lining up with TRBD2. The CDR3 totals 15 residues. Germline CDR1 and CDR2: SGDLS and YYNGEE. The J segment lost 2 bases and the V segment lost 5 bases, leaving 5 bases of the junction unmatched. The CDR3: CASSPGLAGTYEQYF. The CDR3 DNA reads TGTGCCAGCAGTCCGGGACTAGCGGGTACCTACGAGCAGTACTTC.

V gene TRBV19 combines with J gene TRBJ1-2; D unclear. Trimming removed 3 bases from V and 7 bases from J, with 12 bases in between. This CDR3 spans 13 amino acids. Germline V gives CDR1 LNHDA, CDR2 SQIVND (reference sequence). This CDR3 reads CASSINNGGGYTF. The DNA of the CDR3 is TGTGCCAGTAGTATTAACAACGGCGGTGGCTACACCTTC.

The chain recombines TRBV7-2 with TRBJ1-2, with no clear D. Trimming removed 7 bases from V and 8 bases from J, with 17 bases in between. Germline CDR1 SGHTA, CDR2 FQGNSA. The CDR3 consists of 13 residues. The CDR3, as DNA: TGTGCCAGCACCACCATCCGATCAGGCGGCTACACCTTC. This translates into CASTTIRSGGYTF.

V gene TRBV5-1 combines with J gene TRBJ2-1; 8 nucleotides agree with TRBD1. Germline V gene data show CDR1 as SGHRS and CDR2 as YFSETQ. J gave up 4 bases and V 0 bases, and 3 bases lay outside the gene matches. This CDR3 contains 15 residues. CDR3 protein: CASSLEDRVYNEQFF. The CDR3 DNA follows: TGCGCCAGCAGCTTGGAGGACAGGGTTTACAATGAGCAGTTCTTC.

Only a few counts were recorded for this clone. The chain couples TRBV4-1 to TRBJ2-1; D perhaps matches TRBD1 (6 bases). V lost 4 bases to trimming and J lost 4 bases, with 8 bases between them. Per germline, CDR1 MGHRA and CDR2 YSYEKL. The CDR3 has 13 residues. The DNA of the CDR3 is TGCGCCAGCAGCCCGGACAGTTACAATGAGCAGTTCTTC. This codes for CASSPDSYNEQFF.

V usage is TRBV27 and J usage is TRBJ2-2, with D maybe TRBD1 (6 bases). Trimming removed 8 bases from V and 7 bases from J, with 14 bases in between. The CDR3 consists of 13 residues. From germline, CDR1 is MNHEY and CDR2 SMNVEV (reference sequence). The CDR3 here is CASVQGLGGELFF. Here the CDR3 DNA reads TGTGCCAGCGTTCAGGGGTTAGGCGGGGAGCTGTTTTTT.

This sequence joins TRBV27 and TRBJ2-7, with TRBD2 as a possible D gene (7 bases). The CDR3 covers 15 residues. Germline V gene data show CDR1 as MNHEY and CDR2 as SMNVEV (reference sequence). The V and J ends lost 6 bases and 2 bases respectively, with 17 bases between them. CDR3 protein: CASRKGGVGAYEQYF. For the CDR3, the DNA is TGTGCCAGCAGGAAAGGGGGGGTAGGGGCCTACGAGCAGTACTTC.

The CDR3 is CASSRRGGPNYGYTF. CDR3 nucleotide sequence: TGTGCCAGCAGCCGGAGAGGGGGCCCGAACTATGGCTACACCTTC. V is TRBV5-4 and J is TRBJ1-2, with 7 bases fitting TRBD1. Germline lookup yields CDR1 SGHNT and CDR2 YYREEE (reference sequence). Trimming removed 4 bases from V and 2 bases from J; junction bases left unmatched: 8. CDR3 length: 15 amino acids. The whole variable domain, filled in from reference TRBV5-4 and TRBJ1-2, reads ETGVTQSPTHLIKTRGQQVTLRCSSQSGHNTVSWYQQALGQGPQFIFQYYREEENGRGNFPPRFSGLQFPNYSSELNVNALELDDSALYLCASSRRGGPNYGYTFGSGTRLTVV.

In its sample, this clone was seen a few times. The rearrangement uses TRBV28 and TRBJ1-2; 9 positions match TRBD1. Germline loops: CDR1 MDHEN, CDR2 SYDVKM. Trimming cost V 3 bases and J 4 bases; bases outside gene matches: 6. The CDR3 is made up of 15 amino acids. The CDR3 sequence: CASSLDTGGAYGYTF. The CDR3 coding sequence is TGTGCCAGCAGTTTGGACACAGGGGGCGCCTATGGCTACACCTTC.

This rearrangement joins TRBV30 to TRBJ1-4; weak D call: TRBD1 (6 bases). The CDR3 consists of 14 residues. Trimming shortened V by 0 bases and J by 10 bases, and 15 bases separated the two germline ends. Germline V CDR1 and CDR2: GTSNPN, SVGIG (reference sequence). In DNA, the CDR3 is TGTGCCTGGAGTGTTTCAAGGGGGAGTGGAAAACTGTTTTTT. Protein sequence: CAWSVSRGSGKLFF.

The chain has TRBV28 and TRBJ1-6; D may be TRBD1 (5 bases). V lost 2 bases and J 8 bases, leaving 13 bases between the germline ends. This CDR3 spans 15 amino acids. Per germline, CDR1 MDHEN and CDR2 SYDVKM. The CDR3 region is CASSLKWQGDSPLHF. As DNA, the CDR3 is TGTGCCAGCAGTTTAAAATGGCAGGGTGATTCACCCCTCCACTTT.

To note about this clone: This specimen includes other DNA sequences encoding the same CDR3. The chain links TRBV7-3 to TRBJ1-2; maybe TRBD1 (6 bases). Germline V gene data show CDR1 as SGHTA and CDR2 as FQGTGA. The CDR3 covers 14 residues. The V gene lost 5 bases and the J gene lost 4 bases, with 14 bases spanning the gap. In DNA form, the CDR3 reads TGTGCCAGCAGCCCACAGGGAGGGAGCTATGGCTACACCTTC. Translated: CASSPQGGSYGYTF.

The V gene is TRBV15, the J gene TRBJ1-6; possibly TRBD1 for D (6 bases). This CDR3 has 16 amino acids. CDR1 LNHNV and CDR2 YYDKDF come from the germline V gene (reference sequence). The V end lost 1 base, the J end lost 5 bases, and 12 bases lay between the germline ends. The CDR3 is CATSRGRGAHNSPLHF. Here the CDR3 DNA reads TGTGCCACCAGCAGAGGGCGGGGGGCGCATAATTCACCCCTCCACTTT.

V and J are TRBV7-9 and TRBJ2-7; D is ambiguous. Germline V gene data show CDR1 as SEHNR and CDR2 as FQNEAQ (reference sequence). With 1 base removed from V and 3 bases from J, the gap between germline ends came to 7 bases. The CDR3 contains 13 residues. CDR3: CASSLGQIYEQYF. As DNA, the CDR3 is TGTGCCAGCAGCTTAGGGCAGATCTACGAGCAGTACTTC. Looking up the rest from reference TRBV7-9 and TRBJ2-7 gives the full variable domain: DTGVSQNPRHKITKRGQNVTFRCDPISEHNRLYWYRQTLGQGPEFLTYFQNEAQLEKSRLLSDRFSAERPKGSFSTLEIQRTEQGDSAMYLCASSLGQIYEQYFGPGTRLTVT.

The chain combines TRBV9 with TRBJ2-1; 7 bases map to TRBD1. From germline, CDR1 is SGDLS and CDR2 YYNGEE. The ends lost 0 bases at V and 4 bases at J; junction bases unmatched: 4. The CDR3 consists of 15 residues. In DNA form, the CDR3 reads TGTGCCAGCAGCGTAGAAGGGACAGCGTACAATGAGCAGTTCTTC. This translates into CASSVEGTAYNEQFF.

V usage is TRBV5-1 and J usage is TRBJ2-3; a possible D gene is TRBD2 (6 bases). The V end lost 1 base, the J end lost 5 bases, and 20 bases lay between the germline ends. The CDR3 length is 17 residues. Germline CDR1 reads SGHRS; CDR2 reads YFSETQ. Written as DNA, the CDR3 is TGCGCCAGCAGCTTGCCCGGGACTCTTCATCGAGGAGATACGCAGTATTTT. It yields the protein CASSLPGTLHRGDTQYF.

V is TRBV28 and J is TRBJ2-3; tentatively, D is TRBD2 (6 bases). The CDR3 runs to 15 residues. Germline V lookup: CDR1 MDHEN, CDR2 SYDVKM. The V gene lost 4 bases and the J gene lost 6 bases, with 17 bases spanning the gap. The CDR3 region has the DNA TGTGCCAGCAGTTATATGGACCCGGCGGGGGATACGCAGTATTTT. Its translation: CASSYMDPAGDTQYF.